Sequencing of this T cell receptor (beta chain) was carried out in a study of cytomegalovirus exposure and HLA in healthy donors. This clone was counted a single time. Its antigen is undetermined. A multiplex PCR was run with 60 Vbeta primers and 13 Jbeta primers. Profiling relied on immunoSEQ multiplex PCR, and the TCRdb table lists in-frame clones only, not all of them. The table includes 160,000 or so clones, 81% detected once. V lost 7 bases to trimming and J lost 1 base, with 8 bases between them. The CDR3 runs 12 residues. Germline V CDR1 and CDR2: SNHLY, FYNNEI. Whole-study results and caveats: For TCR beta chains, V- and J-gene trimming was later linked to a missense DCLRE1C variant.

V and J are TRBV2 and TRBJ2-7; D remains ambiguous. Input material: PBMCs. This receptor was obtained from a woman between 50 and 59 years old in good health and CMV-seronegative. CDR3 in DNA: TGTGCCAGCAAGAGAGAGTCCTACGAGCAGTACTTC. This translates into CASKRESYEQYF.